Shown below are 27 T cell receptor beta chains from a single sample sequenced in a study of cytomegalovirus exposure and HLA in healthy donors. With 60 Vbeta and 13 Jbeta primers, the PCR was carried out. Repertoires were generated with immunoSEQ multiplex PCR, while TCRdb's copy carries only in-frame clones and drops some. The profile covers approximately 85,000 clones, with 55% to 85% appearing a single time and roughly 11% taken by the ten largest. Sequenced sample: PBMCs. The receptors originated from a woman aged 40 to 50 in good health and CMV-seropositive.

CDR3 sequence: CAWSMDRGGGYTF. The CDR3 coding sequence is TGTGCCTGGAGTATGGACAGGGGAGGTGGCTACACCTTC. The V call is TRBV30, the J call TRBJ1-2; TRBD1 matches at 9 bases. Trimming removed 2 bases from V and 7 bases from J; junction bases left unmatched: 5. CDR1 is GTSNPN and CDR2 is SVGIG in the germline V gene (reference sequence). The CDR3 sequence is 13 residues long.

The chain recombines TRBV19 with TRBJ1-5; tentatively, D is TRBD1 (6 bases). The ends were cut back, 9 bases at V and 2 bases at J, with 26 bases in the middle. CDR3 length equals 18 residues. Germline V gene data show CDR1 as LNHDA and CDR2 as SQIVND (reference sequence). The CDR3: CASLERGQLSYGNQPQHF. Here the CDR3 DNA reads TGTGCCAGCCTAGAGCGAGGACAGCTATCTTATGGCAATCAGCCCCAGCATTTT.

V usage is TRBV19 and J usage is TRBJ1-1, with TRBD1 identical over 9 bases. Germline CDR1 LNHDA, CDR2 SQIVND (reference sequence). This CDR3 region has 14 residues. V shed 5 bases and J 3 bases; nucleotides not matched to a gene: 4. The DNA of the CDR3 is TGTGCCAGTAGTGCGGGACAGGGATACACTGAAGCTTTCTTT. Translation: CASSAGQGYTEAFF. The full variable domain, with the rest looked up from reference TRBV19 and TRBJ1-1, is DGGITQSPKYLFRKEGQNVTLSCEQNLNHDAMYWYRQDPGQGLRLIYYSQIVNDFQKGDIAEGYSVSREKKESFPLTVTSAQKNPTAFYLCASSAGQGYTEAFFGQGTRLTVV.

J is TRBJ2-7 and V is TRBV20-1; D uncertain. Germline values: CDR1 DFQATT, CDR2 SNEGSKA (reference sequence). Trimming removed 4 bases at V and 9 bases at J, with 10 bases between. The CDR3 contains 10 residues. CDR3 nucleotide sequence: TGCAGTGCTAAGGCGGATTGGCAGTACTTC. Translating it yields CSAKADWQYF.

The V call is TRBV19, the J call TRBJ1-2; D ambiguous. Germline V gives CDR1 LNHDA, CDR2 SQIVND (reference sequence). Trimming took off 4 bases at V and 2 bases at J, with 11 bases between the two ends. This CDR3 comprises 14 residues. In DNA, the CDR3 is TGTGCCAGTAGTACCGCGACTGGAAACTATGGCTACACCTTC. This sequence encodes CASSTATGNYGYTF.

The chain has TRBV21-1 and TRBJ1-1; the D call in the table, TRBD1, was not verified against the DNA. TRBV21-1 is listed as a pseudogene. This CDR3 comprises 13 residues. The CDR3 reads CASSNGPYTEAFF. Here the CDR3 DNA reads TGTGCCAGCAGCAATGGCCCCTACACTGAAGCTTTCTTT.

The CDR3 DNA is TGTGCCAGCAGCTTGTATCTCCCGGGGACTGAAGCTTTCTTT. Translated, it gives CASSLYLPGTEAFF. V is TRBV5-5 and J is TRBJ1-1; D remains ambiguous. The germline gives CDR1 SGHKS, CDR2 YYEKEE (reference sequence). Trimming cost V 1 base and J 5 bases, with 12 bases left between them. The CDR3 loop spans 14 amino acids.

To note about this clone: One end of the junction varies from germline; a read error may be responsible. The J gene is TRBJ1-2, the V gene TRBV28, with a possible D match to TRBD1 (5 bases). The germline CDR1 and CDR2 sequences are MDHEN and SYDVKM. The CDR3 consists of 11 residues. The CDR3 here is CASSFGRDSDF. As DNA, the CDR3 is TGTGCCAGCAGTTTCGGGCGGGACTCTGACTTC.

This rearrangement joins TRBV7-9 to TRBJ2-1; D remains ambiguous. V was cut by 4 bases and J by 12 bases, with 13 bases left in between. Germline CDR1 reads SEHNR; CDR2 reads FQNEAQ (reference sequence). This CDR3 is 12 amino acids long. CDR3 sequence: CASSSEWASQFF. The CDR3 bases are TGTGCCAGCAGCTCCGAGTGGGCGTCGCAGTTCTTC. The whole variable domain, remainder taken from reference TRBV7-9 and TRBJ2-1, is DTGVSQNPRHKITKRGQNVTFRCDPISEHNRLYWYRQTLGQGPEFLTYFQNEAQLEKSRLLSDRFSAERPKGSFSTLEIQRTEQGDSAMYLCASSSEWASQFFGPGTRLTVL.

The chain recombines TRBV6-6 with TRBJ1-6; D gene ambiguous. Germline V lookup: CDR1 MNHNY, CDR2 SVGAGI (reference sequence). The CDR3 sequence is 14 residues long. Trimming took off 2 bases at V and 7 bases at J, with 9 bases between the two ends. CDR3 in DNA: TGTGCCAGCAGTTACGAGGGTGGGAATTCACCCCTCCACTTT. This gives the protein CASSYEGGNSPLHF.

This clone has just a few counts. The J gene is TRBJ1-6, the V gene TRBV5-1; TRBD1 might be the D (6 bases). The CDR3 totals 13 residues. V was pared by 5 bases and J by 7 bases, with 10 bases between. CDR1 and CDR2 (germline): SGHRS, YFSETQ. CDR3 protein: CASREGGNSPLHF. In nucleotides, the CDR3 is TGCGCCAGCAGGGAGGGGGGGAATTCACCCCTCCACTTT.

The chain combines TRBV6-1 with TRBJ2-1; 9 bases are shared with TRBD2. J gave up 7 bases and V 10 bases, and 14 bases lay outside the gene matches. Per the germline V gene, CDR1 is MNHNS and CDR2 is SASEGT. CDR3 length equals 15 residues. CDR3 in DNA: TGTGCCATCAGGGACGGCGGGGGGGCTAGAAATGAGCAGTTCTTC. It translates to CAIRDGGGARNEQFF.

The chain couples TRBV27 to TRBJ2-2; D is undetermined. The CDR3 is 15 amino acids. Germline assignment: CDR1 MNHEY and CDR2 SMNVEV (reference sequence). Trimming shortened V by 2 bases and J by 3 bases, and 10 bases separated the two germline ends. The CDR3 spells CASSLVAVDTGELFF. The DNA of the CDR3 is TGTGCCAGCAGTTTAGTGGCAGTCGACACCGGGGAGCTGTTTTTT.

The chain is built from TRBV10-3 and TRBJ2-6; 8 bases are shared with TRBD1. From germline, CDR1 is ENHRY and CDR2 SYGVKD. The CDR3 is 16 amino acids. Trimming took 6 bases from V and 2 from J; bases not matched to a gene: 6. The chain's CDR3 is CAISADRVPGANVLTF. Here the CDR3 DNA reads TGTGCCATCAGCGCGGACAGGGTCCCTGGGGCCAACGTCCTGACTTTC.

The chain links TRBV27 to TRBJ1-2, with 8 bases fitting TRBD1. The CDR3 has 15 amino acids. The V gene end was trimmed by 10 bases and the J gene end by 7 bases; junction bases not matched to a gene: 17. Per the germline V gene, CDR1 is MNHEY and CDR2 is SMNVEV (reference sequence). CDR3 sequence (DNA): TGTGCCACCAAATTCGGGCAGGGGGCTTCTGTTGGCTACACCTTC. Amino acid sequence: CATKFGQGASVGYTF.

The chain recombines TRBV10-3 with TRBJ1-5, with 7 bases fitting TRBD1. The CDR3 has 13 amino acids. V lost 6 bases to trimming and J lost 6 bases; unmatched junction nucleotides: 5. Per germline, CDR1 ENHRY and CDR2 SYGVKD. The chain's CDR3 is CAISDRVGQPQHF. DNA for the CDR3: TGTGCCATCAGCGACAGGGTGGGTCAGCCCCAGCATTTT.

This clone was counted between two and nine times. The chain is built from TRBV5-1 and TRBJ2-7; TRBD2 agrees at 13 bases. Germline trimming cut 3 bases from V and 0 bases from J; bases unmatched to any gene: 0. The CDR3 runs 15 residues. Germline loops: CDR1 SGHRS, CDR2 YFSETQ. The CDR3 protein is CASSWTSGGSYEQYF. DNA of the CDR3: TGCGCCAGCAGCTGGACTAGCGGGGGCTCCTACGAGCAGTACTTC.

The rearrangement uses TRBV29-1 and TRBJ1-1; no firm D call. Germline V gene data show CDR1 as SQVTM and CDR2 as ANQGSEA. CDR3 length: 11 amino acids. Trimming cost V 4 bases and J 5 bases, with 8 bases left between them. This CDR3 reads CSVVTVTEAFF. The CDR3, as DNA: TGCAGCGTTGTTACAGTTACTGAAGCTTTCTTT.

In its sample, this clone was seen once. This chain uses TRBV6-5 with TRBJ2-5, with D maybe TRBD1 (6 bases). The J call could be wrong; TRBJ2-7 is a better fit for the DNA end. The CDR3 has 13 residues. Germline values: CDR1 MNHEY, CDR2 SVGAGI. CDR3 bases: TGTGCCAGCAGTCGGGACATATCCTACGAGCAGTACTTC. It codes for CASSRDISYEQYF.

This clone was detected once. The chain couples TRBV7-9 to TRBJ2-3, with 8 bases identical to TRBD2. CDR1 and CDR2 (germline): SEHNR, FQNEAQ (reference sequence). With V trimmed by 5 bases and J by 4 bases, 5 bases remained unmatched. The CDR3 has 14 residues. CDR3 residues: CASSRSGSADTQYF. For the CDR3, the DNA is TGTGCCAGCAGCCGGAGCGGGAGTGCAGATACGCAGTATTTT.

The chain employs TRBV6-6 and TRBJ2-7; the match to TRBD2 covers 13 bases. Per germline, CDR1 MNHNY and CDR2 SVGAGI (reference sequence). The CDR3 runs to 16 residues. V shed 5 bases and J 0 bases; nucleotides not matched to a gene: 4. The CDR3 loop is CASSTGTSGDSYEQYF. CDR3 coding DNA: TGTGCCAGCAGTACGGGGACTAGCGGGGACTCCTACGAGCAGTACTTC.

The chain combines TRBV18 with TRBJ2-7; D might be TRBD1 (6 bases). Germline CDR1 and CDR2: KGHSH and LQKENI. V was trimmed by 4 bases and J by 7 bases, leaving 17 bases between them. The CDR3 has 14 amino acids. The CDR3 loop reads CASSLRDTAFEQYF. Written as DNA, the CDR3 is TGTGCCAGCTCACTCCGGGACACTGCCTTTGAGCAGTACTTC.

V gene TRBV6-6 combines with J gene TRBJ2-2, with D uncertain. Germline V gene lookup returns CDR1 MNHNY and CDR2 SVGAGI (reference sequence). V gave up 3 bases and J gave up 6 bases, with 8 bases separating them. CDR3 length equals 13 residues. This chain's CDR3 is CASSYDRSGELFF. DNA of the CDR3: TGTGCCAGCAGTTATGATCGGTCCGGGGAGCTGTTTTTT.

The chain combines TRBV6-1 with TRBJ1-4; 8 positions match TRBD1. Germline loops: CDR1 MNHNS, CDR2 SASEGT. V was clipped by 3 bases and J by 3 bases; unmatched bases: 6. This CDR3 region has 16 residues. CDR3 sequence: CASSEARGRSNEKLFF. The DNA of the CDR3 is TGTGCCAGCAGTGAGGCCAGGGGGCGGTCTAATGAAAAACTGTTTTTT.

The gene calls are TRBV25-1 and TRBJ1-1; D unclear. Germline V gives CDR1 MGHDK, CDR2 SYGVNS. The CDR3 consists of 12 residues. Trimming took 0 bases from V and 9 from J, leaving 8 bases between them. This chain's CDR3 is CASSEYSGKAFF. The CDR3 bases are TGTGCCAGCAGTGAATATTCGGGAAAAGCTTTCTTT.

A few counts support this clone. The chain links TRBV5-4 to TRBJ2-3; 9 nucleotides align to TRBD1. The V gene's germline CDR1 is SGHNT and CDR2 YYREEE (reference sequence). J lost 3 bases, V lost 4 bases, and 9 bases had no gene match. The CDR3 is made up of 16 amino acids. CDR3 in DNA: TGTGCCAGCAGCCGGGGAATAGGACAGGGGACAGATACGCAGTATTTT. It specifies CASSRGIGQGTDTQYF.

V and J are TRBV18 and TRBJ2-7, with 7 nucleotides matching TRBD1. Germline CDR1 and CDR2: KGHSH and LQKENI. The CDR3 sequence is 16 residues long. V dropped 0 bases and J dropped 3; count of bases not matched to a gene: 8. CDR3 sequence reads: CASSPPETGLFYEQYF. CDR3 nucleotides: TGTGCCAGCTCACCACCGGAGACAGGGCTCTTCTACGAGCAGTACTTC.